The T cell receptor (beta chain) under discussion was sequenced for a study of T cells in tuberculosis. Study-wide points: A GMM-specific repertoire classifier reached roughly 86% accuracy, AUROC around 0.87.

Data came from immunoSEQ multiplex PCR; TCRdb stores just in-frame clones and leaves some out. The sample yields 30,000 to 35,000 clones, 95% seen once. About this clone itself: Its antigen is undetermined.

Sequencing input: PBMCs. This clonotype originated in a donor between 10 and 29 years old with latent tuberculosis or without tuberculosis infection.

The CDR3 reads CAWIPQATSGSRGTQYF. The DNA of the CDR3 is TGTGCCTGGATCCCCCAGGCGACTAGCGGGAGTCGGGGGACCCAGTACTTC. J is TRBJ2-5 and V is TRBV30; TRBD2 matches 12 bases. The CDR3 length is 17 residues. J was trimmed by 7 bases and V by 4 bases; bases with no gene match: 16. In germline, CDR1 is GTSNPN, CDR2 SVGIG (reference sequence).